These 16 T cell receptor beta chains share one sample of origin, sequenced in a study of shared clonotypes between healthy human individuals. Repertoires were generated with immunoSEQ multiplex PCR, while TCRdb's copy carries only in-frame clones and drops some. The sample has about 680,000 clones, 73% seen once. Sequencing was performed on memory CD4+ T cells sorted from blood. Subset defined: CD45RA-negative fraction. The receptors derive from a woman aged 25 to 39 in good health.

Only a few counts were recorded for this clone. V and J are TRBV5-3 and TRBJ1-5; 10 positions match TRBD1. TRBV5-3 is an open reading frame whose function is uncertain. The CDR3 is 16 amino acids. Germline trimming cut 4 bases from V and 7 bases from J; bases unmatched to any gene: 11. Here the CDR3 reads CARSNDRGRPDQPQHF. The CDR3 DNA follows: TGTGCCAGAAGCAACGACAGGGGGCGGCCGGACCAGCCCCAGCATTTT.

The V and J genes are TRBV28 and TRBJ1-2; the D gene is possibly TRBD1 (6 bases). Germline V gene sequence: CDR1 MDHEN, CDR2 SYDVKM. CDR3 length: 12 residues. Trimming cost V 5 bases and J 6 bases, with 10 bases left between them. CDR3 nucleotides: TGTGCCAGCAGTGCCAACAGGGATGGCTACACCTTC. It specifies CASSANRDGYTF.

The gene calls are TRBV6-5 and TRBJ1-6; weak D call: TRBD1 (5 bases). This CDR3 contains 16 residues. CDR1 and CDR2 (germline): MNHEY, SVGAGI. V was clipped by 0 bases and J by 8 bases, with 14 bases between them. This CDR3 reads CASSYSGRRAHSPLHF. The CDR3 DNA reads TGTGCCAGCAGTTACTCGGGACGCAGGGCGCATTCACCCCTCCACTTT.

The sample holds one count of this clone. The chain employs TRBV7-7 and TRBJ2-1; 10 bases are a match to TRBD2. V lost 6 bases to trimming and J lost 5 bases; unmatched junction nucleotides: 7. This CDR3 is built from 15 residues. Germline V gives CDR1 SSHAT, CDR2 FNYEAQ (reference sequence). The CDR3 here is CASSIAGGLNNEQFF. The CDR3 coding sequence is TGTGCCAGCAGTATAGCGGGAGGCCTAAACAATGAGCAGTTCTTC.

The chain combines TRBV13 with TRBJ2-2; D ambiguous. CDR1 and CDR2 (germline): PRHDT, FYEKMQ (reference sequence). The V end was cut by 1 base, the J end by 6 bases, with 0 bases between. CDR3 length equals 11 residues. CDR3 sequence reads: CASSLAGELFF. In nucleotides, the CDR3 is TGTGCCAGCAGCTTAGCCGGGGAGCTGTTTTTT.

The chain couples TRBV27 to TRBJ2-7, with a tentative D call TRBD2 (6 bases). With 1 base removed from V and 4 bases from J, the gap between germline ends came to 17 bases. In germline, CDR1 is MNHEY, CDR2 SMNVEV (reference sequence). The CDR3 consists of 16 residues. The CDR3 nucleotides are TGTGCCAGCAGTTTATATCCGGGCTCTGGGACTTACGAGCAGTACTTC. It codes for CASSLYPGSGTYEQYF.

This rearrangement joins TRBV7-2 to TRBJ1-5, with D possibly being TRBD1 (5 bases). Germline loops: CDR1 SGHTA, CDR2 FQGNSA. Trimming cost V 2 bases and J 3 bases, with 8 bases left between them. This CDR3 spans 14 amino acids. CDR3 coding DNA: TGTGCCAGCAGCTTAAGCAGGGACAATCAGCCCCAGCATTTT. This codes for CASSLSRDNQPQHF. The full variable domain, with the rest looked up from reference TRBV7-2 and TRBJ1-5, is GAGVSQSPSNKVTEKGKDVELRCDPISGHTALYWYRQSLGQGLEFLIYFQGNSAPDKSGLPSDRFSAERTGGSVSTLTIQRTQQEDSAVYLCASSLSRDNQPQHFGDGTRLSIL.

The chain carries TRBV20-1 and TRBJ2-3; D uncertain. Trimming took off 6 bases at V and 4 bases at J, with 8 bases between the two ends. CDR1 is DFQATT, CDR2 SNEGSKA, per germline (reference sequence). The CDR3 length is 11 residues. The CDR3 DNA sequence: TGCAGTGCCCGAAACCCAGATACGCAGTATTTT. Its protein is CSARNPDTQYF.

A word on this clone: The sample has other DNA sequences that encode this CDR3 too. This CDR3 is CASSLPTGADTQYF. In DNA form, the CDR3 reads TGCGCCAGCAGCTTGCCTACGGGAGCAGATACGCAGTATTTT. The chain has TRBV5-1 and TRBJ2-3, with D tentatively TRBD2 (6 bases). CDR3 size: 14 residues. From germline, CDR1 is SGHRS and CDR2 YFSETQ. V was cut by 1 base and J by 4 bases, with 10 bases left in between. Together with reference TRBV5-1 and TRBJ2-3, the CDR3 gives the full variable domain: KAGVTQTPRYLIKTRGQQVTLSCSPISGHRSVSWYQQTPGQGLQFLFEYFSETQRNKGNFPGRFSGRQFSNSRSEMNVSTLELGDSALYLCASSLPTGADTQYFGPGTRLTVL.

The rearrangement links TRBV27 to TRBJ2-3, with a weak D call TRBD2 (5 bases). The CDR3 totals 12 residues. CDR1 is MNHEY and CDR2 is SMNVEV in the germline V gene (reference sequence). With 10 bases removed from V and 11 bases from J, the gap between germline ends came to 19 bases. The CDR3: CATRGSAERQYF. The CDR3 coding sequence is TGTGCCACCCGGGGAAGCGCCGAACGGCAGTATTTT.

Of note for this clone: A junction end diverges from the germline sequence, so it may reflect a read error. CDR3 loop: CASSPQEGFRGTEAFF. The CDR3 bases are TGTGCCAGCTCCCCACAGGAGGGGTTTCGCGGCACTGAAGCTTTCTTT. The V gene is TRBV18, the J gene TRBJ1-1; perhaps TRBD1 as D (5 bases). CDR1 and CDR2 (germline): KGHSH, LQKENI. This CDR3 region has 16 residues.

The chain recombines TRBV30 with TRBJ1-4, with D hard to call. Trimming removed 1 base from V and 6 bases from J, with 9 bases in between. This CDR3 is built from 13 residues. Per germline, CDR1 GTSNPN and CDR2 SVGIG (reference sequence). CDR3 nucleotide sequence: TGTGCCTGGAGTGCCCTGATGGATGAAAAACTGTTTTTT. Protein product: CAWSALMDEKLFF.

The rearrangement links TRBV10-3 to TRBJ1-3; no clear D. The CDR3 totals 18 residues. V was pared by 0 bases and J by 0 bases, with 15 bases between. Germline loops: CDR1 ENHRY, CDR2 SYGVKD. CDR3 nucleotides: TGTGCCATCAGTGAGTCGAAGGGCGGCAGCCACTCTGGAAACACCATATATTTT. It specifies CAISESKGGSHSGNTIYF.

The V and J genes are TRBV14 and TRBJ2-2; possible D gene TRBD1, 6 bases. V was pared by 10 bases and J by 7 bases, with 16 bases between. The CDR3 consists of 13 residues. Germline CDR1 reads SGHDN; CDR2 reads FVKESK. CDR3 region: CATQGPGFGELFF. CDR3 DNA sequence: TGTGCCACCCAGGGGCCAGGGTTCGGGGAGCTGTTTTTT. Drawing the rest from reference TRBV14 and TRBJ2-2, the complete variable domain is EAGVTQFPSHSVIEKGQTVTLRCDPISGHDNLYWYRRVMGKEIKFLLHFVKESKQDESGMPNNRFLAERTGGTYSTLKVQPAELEDSGVYFCATQGPGFGELFFGEGSRLTVL.

The genes are TRBV27 and TRBJ2-2; D may be TRBD1 or TRBD2 (5 bases each). V was cut by 10 bases and J by 1 base, with 10 bases left in between. Germline loops: CDR1 MNHEY, CDR2 SMNVEV (reference sequence). The CDR3 length is 13 residues. CDR3 in amino acids: CATGTWNTGELFF. CDR3 bases: TGTGCCACCGGGACCTGGAACACCGGGGAGCTGTTTTTT.

The chain carries TRBV6-6 and TRBJ1-5; possibly TRBD1 for D (6 bases). V dropped 6 bases and J dropped 7 bases, with 19 bases sitting between them. This CDR3 spans 15 amino acids. CDR1 is MNHNY, CDR2 SVGAGI, per germline (reference sequence). The CDR3 DNA is TGTGCCAGCAGCCAAGGGGGGTCGGGTATACAGCCCCAGCATTTT. It is translated as CASSQGGSGIQPQHF.